This TCR beta chain was recorded in a study of a mutant IDH1 vaccine in newly diagnosed glioma. Whole-study context: Once 4-6 weeks had passed after radiotherapy alone, vaccination started, or it started with temozolomide cycles. Therapy received beforehand was radiotherapy, temozolomide, or both, with most patients given both.

For this clone: The target antigen is unknown.

The data were produced by immunoSEQ multiplex PCR, yet TCRdb's version contains in-frame clones alone and is incomplete. The repertoire consists of some 120,000 clones, with 80% occurring once and the leading ten covering 5.5%. The CDR3 has 15 residues. The germline V gene encodes CDR1 SEHNR and CDR2 FQNEAQ (reference sequence). The V and J ends lost 7 bases and 7 bases respectively, with 20 bases between them. Overall study results and limits: Pseudoprogression showed no apparent link to changes in top peripheral T cell clonotypes.

Regarding time point: week 11, during vaccination. Every vaccine dose comprised 300 ug of mutant IDH1 20-mer peptide plus topical imiquimod. The V and J genes are TRBV7-9 and TRBJ2-1; D is possibly TRBD1 or TRBD2 (7 bases each). The source was PBMCs, collected from a glioma patient whose treatment included an IDH1 peptide vaccine. This clonotype originated in a man in his forties with glioma. In nucleotides, the CDR3 is TGTGCCAGCACCCGATTTAGGCAGGGGGGGAATGAGCAGTTCTTC. Translation gives CASTRFRQGGNEQFF.